The present T cell receptor beta chain was sequenced within a study of shared clonotypes between healthy human individuals. Germline values: CDR1 SGDLS, CDR2 YYNGEE. V gave up 0 bases and J gave up 5 bases, with 3 bases separating them. CDR3 length equals 12 residues. Only CD45RO-negative cells positively selected for CCR7 counted as naive CD8 cells, so terminally differentiated effector memory CD45RA+ cells were excluded. A remark on this clone: Its specificity is unknown. The same CDR3 can be traced to other DNA sequences in this sample.

The method was immunoSEQ multiplex PCR; TCRdb's version includes in-frame clones alone and lacks a portion of them. The repertoire consists of about 1,900,000 clones, with approximately 94% occurring once and the leading ten covering 1.2%. Notes on the study in general: For sorted subsets, rarefaction showed incomplete sequencing despite large depth.

The TCR originated in a man aged 18 to 35 in good health. The sequenced sample consisted of naive CD8+ T cells sorted from blood. The rearrangement links TRBV9 to TRBJ2-1; no clear D gene. The DNA of the CDR3 is TGTGCCAGCAGCGTAGGTCACAATGAGCAGTTCTTC. Protein sequence: CASSVGHNEQFF.